A single sample gave rise to the 6 T cell receptor beta chains below, sequenced in a study of T cells after yellow fever vaccination. Via MiXCR, TCRdb re-called the 5' RACE reads, giving one row per CDR3 protein. The data contain 620,000 or so distinct CDR3 sequences, about 12% of them singletons. This material consisted of PBMCs, taken on the day of the yellow fever booster vaccination. The receptors originated from a man aged 30-40 years who received the YFV17D yellow fever vaccine.

This clonotype has just a few counts. The CDR3 coding sequence is TGCGCCAGCAGCTTCTTACTGACAGGGGGAGGATCTGAAGCTTTCTTT. Protein: CASSFLLTGGGSEAFF. This chain links TRBV5-1 with TRBJ1-1, with 9 nucleotides matching TRBD1. Trimming at V came to 2 bases and at J to 6 bases, leaving 11 bases not matched to a gene. Germline V gene data show CDR1 as SGHRS and CDR2 as YFSETQ. The CDR3 has 16 amino acids.

This chain connects TRBV11-1 to TRBJ2-7; weak D call: TRBD2 (6 bases). CDR1 SGHAT and CDR2 FQDESV come from the germline V gene (reference sequence). Trimming removed 10 bases from V and 4 bases from J, with 14 bases in between. The CDR3 loop spans 12 amino acids. The CDR3 loop reads CAICYAGYEQYF. The DNA for the CDR3 is TGTGCCATCTGCTACGCGGGGTACGAGCAGTACTTC.

This clonotype has a handful of counts. The chain uses TRBV28 and TRBJ2-7, with unresolved D. With 8 bases removed from V and 1 base from J, the gap between germline ends came to 12 bases. The CDR3 runs to 13 residues. The germline gives CDR1 MDHEN, CDR2 SYDVKM. This CDR3 reads CASARSPSYEQYF. CDR3 sequence (DNA): TGTGCCAGCGCACGATCCCCATCCTACGAGCAGTACTTC. The full variable domain, with the rest looked up from reference TRBV28 and TRBJ2-7, is DVKVTQSSRYLVKRTGEKVFLECVQDMDHENMFWYRQDPGLGLRLIYFSYDVKMKEKGDIPEGYSVSREKKERFSLILESASTNQTSMYLCASARSPSYEQYFGPGTRLTVT.

This clonotype was counted a few times. V gene TRBV29-1 combines with J gene TRBJ2-1, with D perhaps matching TRBD1 or TRBD2 (6 bases each). Germline V gene data show CDR1 as SQVTM and CDR2 as ANQGSEA. The V end was cut by 2 bases, the J end by 9 bases, with 8 bases between. The CDR3 spans 11 residues. The CDR3 sequence: CSVEKGGEQFF. The CDR3 DNA sequence: TGCAGCGTTGAAAAGGGGGGTGAGCAGTTCTTC.

The V gene is TRBV6-5, the J gene TRBJ2-7; 11 bases are shared with TRBD2. CDR3 size: 17 residues. Germline lookup yields CDR1 MNHEY and CDR2 SVGAGI. Losses at the gene ends were 4 bases for V and 4 bases for J; bases not matched to a gene: 12. CDR3 bases: TGTGCCAGCAGTTCTAGGACTAGCGGGTCCAGGGGTTACGAGCAGTACTTC. Translating it yields CASSSRTSGSRGYEQYF.

The sample holds a few counts of this clonotype. The chain couples TRBV7-9 to TRBJ2-1, with D perhaps matching TRBD2 (6 bases). Germline V gives CDR1 SEHNR, CDR2 FQNEAQ (reference sequence). Trimming left V 0 bases short and J 1 base short, with 10 bases between. This CDR3 is 16 amino acids long. The CDR3 DNA is TGTGCCAGCAGCTTAGCGGGGGGTAAATCCTACAATGAGCAGTTCTTC. This encodes CASSLAGGKSYNEQFF.